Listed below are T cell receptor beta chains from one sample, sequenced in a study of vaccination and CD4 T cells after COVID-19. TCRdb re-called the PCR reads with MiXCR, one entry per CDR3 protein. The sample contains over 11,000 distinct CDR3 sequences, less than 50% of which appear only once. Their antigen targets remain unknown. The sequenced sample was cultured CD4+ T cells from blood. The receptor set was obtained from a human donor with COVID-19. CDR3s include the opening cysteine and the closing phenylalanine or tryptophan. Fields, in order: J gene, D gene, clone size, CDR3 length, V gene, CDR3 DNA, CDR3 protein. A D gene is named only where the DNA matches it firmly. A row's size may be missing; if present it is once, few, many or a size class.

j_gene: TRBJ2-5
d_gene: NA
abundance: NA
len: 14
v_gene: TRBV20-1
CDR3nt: TGCAGCGTTGAGGTTGCGGCTAGCTGGGAGACCCAGTACTTC
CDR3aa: CSVEVAASWETQYF

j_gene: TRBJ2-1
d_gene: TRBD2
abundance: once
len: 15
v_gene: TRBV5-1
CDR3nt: TGCGCCAGCAGCTTGGCTAGCGGGAGAACCAATGAGCAGTTCTTC
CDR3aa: CASSLASGRTNEQFF

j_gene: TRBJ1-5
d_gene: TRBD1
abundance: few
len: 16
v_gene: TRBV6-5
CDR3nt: TGTGCCAGCAGTTCCTCGACAGGGTCTGGCAATCAGCCCCAGCATTTT
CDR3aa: CASSSSTGSGNQPQHF

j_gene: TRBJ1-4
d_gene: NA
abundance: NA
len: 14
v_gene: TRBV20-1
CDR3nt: TGCAGTCGCGACGGGGACATGGCCTACGAAAAACTGTTTTTT
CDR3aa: CSRDGDMAYEKLFF

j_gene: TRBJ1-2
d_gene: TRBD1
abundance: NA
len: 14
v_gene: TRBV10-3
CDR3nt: TGTGCCATCAGTGTACAGGGGAATAACTATGGCTACACCTTC
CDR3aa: CAISVQGNNYGYTF

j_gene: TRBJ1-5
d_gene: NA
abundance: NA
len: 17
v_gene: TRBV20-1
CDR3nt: TGCAGTGCTAGAGTTGGAGGGGAGGGGTGGCCCAATCAGCCCCAGCATTTT
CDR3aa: CSARVGGEGWPNQPQHF

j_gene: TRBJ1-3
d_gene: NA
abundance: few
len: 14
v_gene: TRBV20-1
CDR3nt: TGCAGTGCTAGAGCGGGGGGCTCTGGAAACACCATATATTTT
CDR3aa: CSARAGGSGNTIYF

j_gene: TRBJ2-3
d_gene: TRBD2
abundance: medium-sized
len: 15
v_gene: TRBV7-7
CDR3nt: TGTGCTAGCAGTTTGGGCGGGGGGGCCACAGATACGCAGTATTTT
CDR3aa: CASSLGGGATDTQYF

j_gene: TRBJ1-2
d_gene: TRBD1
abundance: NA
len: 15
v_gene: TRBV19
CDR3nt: TGTGCCAGTAATATTCTGGCGACAGGGGGATATGGCTACACCTTC
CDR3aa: CASNILATGGYGYTF

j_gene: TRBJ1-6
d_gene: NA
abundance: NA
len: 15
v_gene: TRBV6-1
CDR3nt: TGTGCCAGCAGCCCCTCCGGACCTTTCCGGGGACCCCTCCACTTT
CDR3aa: CASSPSGPFRGPLHF

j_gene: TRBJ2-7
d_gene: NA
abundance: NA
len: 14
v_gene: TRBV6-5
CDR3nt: TGTGCCAGCAGTTACTACCGGAGCTCCTACGAGCAGTACTTC
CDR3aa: CASSYYRSSYEQYF

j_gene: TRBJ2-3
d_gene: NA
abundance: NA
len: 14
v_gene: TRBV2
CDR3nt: TGTGCCAGCAGTGAATCGTGGAGCACAGATACGCAGTATTTT
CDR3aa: CASSESWSTDTQYF

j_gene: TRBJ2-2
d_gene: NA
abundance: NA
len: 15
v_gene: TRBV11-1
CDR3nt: TGTGCCAGCAGCCTTCGTGGAGGTGGTGGCGGGGAGCTGTTTTTT
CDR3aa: CASSLRGGGGGELFF

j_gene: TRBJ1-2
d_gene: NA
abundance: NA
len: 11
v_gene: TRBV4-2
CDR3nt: TGTGCCAGCAGCCAAGGGGAGAGCTACACCTTC
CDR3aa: CASSQGESYTF

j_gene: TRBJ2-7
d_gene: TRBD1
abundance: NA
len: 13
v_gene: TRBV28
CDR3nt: TGTGCCAGCAGTTTACCCGACAGGGGCGAGCAGTACTTC
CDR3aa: CASSLPDRGEQYF

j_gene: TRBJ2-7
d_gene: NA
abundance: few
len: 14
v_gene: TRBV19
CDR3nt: TGTGCCAGTAGTACGACACGTTCGTCCTACGAGCAGTACTTC
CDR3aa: CASSTTRSSYEQYF

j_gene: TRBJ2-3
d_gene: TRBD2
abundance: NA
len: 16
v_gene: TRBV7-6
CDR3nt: TGTGCCAGCAGCCTTAGCGGGGGAGAATACACAGATACGCAGTATTTT
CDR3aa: CASSLSGGEYTDTQYF

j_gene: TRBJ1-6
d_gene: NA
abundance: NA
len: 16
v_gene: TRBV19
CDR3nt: TGTGCCAGTACCACCCAGCCGGACCGTAATGGTTCACCCCTCCACTTT
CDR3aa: CASTTQPDRNGSPLHF

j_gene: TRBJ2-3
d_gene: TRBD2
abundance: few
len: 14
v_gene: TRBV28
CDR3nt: TGTGCCAGCAGTAAAACTAGCGTAGCAGATACGCAGTATTTT
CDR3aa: CASSKTSVADTQYF

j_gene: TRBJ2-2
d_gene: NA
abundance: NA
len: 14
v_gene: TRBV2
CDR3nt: TGTGCCAGCTCGGGCAGGGCCCGAGACGGGGAGCTGTTTTTT
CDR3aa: CASSGRARDGELFF

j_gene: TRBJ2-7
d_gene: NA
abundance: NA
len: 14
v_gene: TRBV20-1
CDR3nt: TGCAGTGCTAGAGTTCTTACAGGGGGGGACGAGCAGTACTTC
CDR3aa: CSARVLTGGDEQYF

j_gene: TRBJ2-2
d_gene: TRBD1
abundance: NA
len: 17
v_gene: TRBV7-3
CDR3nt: TGTGCCAGCAGCCCGGACAGGCTGTTCGCGAACACCGGGGAGCTGTTTTTT
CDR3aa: CASSPDRLFANTGELFF

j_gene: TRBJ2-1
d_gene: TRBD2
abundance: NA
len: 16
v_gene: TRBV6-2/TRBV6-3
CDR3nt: TGTGCCAGCAGCTCTAGACTAGCGGGGGGGCTGAATGAGCAGTTCTTC
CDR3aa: CASSSRLAGGLNEQFF

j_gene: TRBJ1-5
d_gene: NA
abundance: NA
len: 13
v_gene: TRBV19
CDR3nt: TGTACCGCAGCGCAGGGTGGGGGACAGCCCCAGCATTTT
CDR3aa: CTAAQGGGQPQHF

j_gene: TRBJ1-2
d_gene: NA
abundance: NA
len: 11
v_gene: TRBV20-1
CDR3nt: TGCAGTGCTAGCCCCCTCTATGGCTACACCTTC
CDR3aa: CSASPLYGYTF

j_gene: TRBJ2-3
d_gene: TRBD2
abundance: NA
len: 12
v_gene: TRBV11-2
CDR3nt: TGTGCCAGCAGGATCGGGGCGGGGGGAAAGGTTTTT
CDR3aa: CASRIGAGGKVF

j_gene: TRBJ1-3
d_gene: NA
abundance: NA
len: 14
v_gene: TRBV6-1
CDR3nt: TGTGCCAGCAGTCAGGTCCACTCTGGAAACACCATATATTTT
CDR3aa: CASSQVHSGNTIYF

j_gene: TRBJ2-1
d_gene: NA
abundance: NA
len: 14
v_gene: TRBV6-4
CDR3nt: TGTGCCAGCAGTGTAGACCATGGTTACAATGAGCAGTTCTTC
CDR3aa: CASSVDHGYNEQFF

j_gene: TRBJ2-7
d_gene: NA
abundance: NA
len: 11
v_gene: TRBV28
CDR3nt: TGTGCCACCACCCAATGGGGCGAGCAGTACTTC
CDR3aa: CATTQWGEQYF

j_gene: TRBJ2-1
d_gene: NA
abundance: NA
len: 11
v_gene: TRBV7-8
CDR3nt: TGTGCCAGCAGCTTTTCGGGGGAGCAGTTCTTC
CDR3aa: CASSFSGEQFF

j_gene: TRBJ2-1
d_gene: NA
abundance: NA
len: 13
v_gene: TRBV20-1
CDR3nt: TGCAGTGCCAGCGCTTCGGTTTACAATGAGCAGTTCTTC
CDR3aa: CSASASVYNEQFF

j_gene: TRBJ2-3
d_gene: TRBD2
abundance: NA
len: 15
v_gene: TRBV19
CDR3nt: TGTGCCAGTAGCGAGGCGGGGGGACGCACAGATACGCAGTATTTT
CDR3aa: CASSEAGGRTDTQYF

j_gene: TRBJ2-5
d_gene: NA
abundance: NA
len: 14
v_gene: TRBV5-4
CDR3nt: TGTGCCAGCAGCCTCCTGCGTGGTCAAGAGACCCAGTACTTC
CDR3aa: CASSLLRGQETQYF

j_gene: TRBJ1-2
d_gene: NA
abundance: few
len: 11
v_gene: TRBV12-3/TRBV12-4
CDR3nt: TGTGCCAGCAGTTTTCGTCTGGGCTACACCTTC
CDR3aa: CASSFRLGYTF

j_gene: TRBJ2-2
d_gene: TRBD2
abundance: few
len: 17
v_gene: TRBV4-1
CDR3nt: TGCGCCAGCAGCCACGCTAGCGGGGGGGCTAACACCGGGGAGCTGTTTTTT
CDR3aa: CASSHASGGANTGELFF

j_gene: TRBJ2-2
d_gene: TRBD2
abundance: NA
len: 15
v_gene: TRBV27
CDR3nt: TGTGCCAGCAGGGCCGGACTAGCGGGGACCGGGGAGCTGTTTTTT
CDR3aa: CASRAGLAGTGELFF

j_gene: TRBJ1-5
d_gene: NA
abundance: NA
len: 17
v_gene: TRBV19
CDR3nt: TGTGCCAGTAGTATAGATAACCCCTGGTATAGCAATCAGCCCCAGCATTTT
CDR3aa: CASSIDNPWYSNQPQHF

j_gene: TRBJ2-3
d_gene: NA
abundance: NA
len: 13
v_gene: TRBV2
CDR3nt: TGTGCCAGCAGGTCCACACAGGTAGATACGCAGTATTTT
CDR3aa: CASRSTQVDTQYF

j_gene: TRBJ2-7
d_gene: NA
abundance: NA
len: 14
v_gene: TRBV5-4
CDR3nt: TGTGCCAGCAGCCCAAGGGGATGGGCCGGCGAGCAGTACTTC
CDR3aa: CASSPRGWAGEQYF

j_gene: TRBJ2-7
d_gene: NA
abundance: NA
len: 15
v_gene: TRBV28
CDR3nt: TGTGCCAGCGCAAGCACCGCGGCGGGGAACTACGAGCAGTACTTC
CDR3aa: CASASTAAGNYEQYF

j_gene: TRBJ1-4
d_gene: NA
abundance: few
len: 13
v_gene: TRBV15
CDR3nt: TGTGCCACCAGCCGAACCACTAATGAAAAACTGTTTTTT
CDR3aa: CATSRTTNEKLFF

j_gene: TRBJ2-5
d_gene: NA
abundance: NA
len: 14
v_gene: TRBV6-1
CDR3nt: TGTGCCAGCAGTGCTCCAACCTTCCAAGAGACCCAGTACTTC
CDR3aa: CASSAPTFQETQYF

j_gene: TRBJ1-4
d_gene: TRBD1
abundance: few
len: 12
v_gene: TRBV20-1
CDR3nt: TGCACCCTGGACAGGGTAGGCGAAAAACTGTTTTTT
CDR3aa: CTLDRVGEKLFF

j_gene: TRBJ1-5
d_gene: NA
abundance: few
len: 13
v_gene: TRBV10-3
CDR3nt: TGTGCCATCAGTGAGCCGACCCGTGCGGCCCAGCATTTT
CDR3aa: CAISEPTRAAQHF

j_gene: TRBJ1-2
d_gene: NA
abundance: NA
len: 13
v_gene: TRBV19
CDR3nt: TGTGCCAGTAGTATACAGGGGATCTATGGCTACACCTTC
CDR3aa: CASSIQGIYGYTF

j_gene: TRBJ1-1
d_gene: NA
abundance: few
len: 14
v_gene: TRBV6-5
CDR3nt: TGTGCCAGCAGTTTACAGGGATTCGGCACTGAAGCTTTCTTT
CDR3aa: CASSLQGFGTEAFF

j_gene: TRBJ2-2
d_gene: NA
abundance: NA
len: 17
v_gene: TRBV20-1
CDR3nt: TGCAGTGCCAAAAACCCTAGTTCAAGGCTCCCTCTTTATGAGCTGTTTTTT
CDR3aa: CSAKNPSSRLPLYELFF

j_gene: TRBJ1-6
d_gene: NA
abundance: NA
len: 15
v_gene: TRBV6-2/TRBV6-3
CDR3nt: TGTGCCAGCAGTTACGCGGGACTCGTGAATTCACCCCTCCACTTT
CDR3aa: CASSYAGLVNSPLHF

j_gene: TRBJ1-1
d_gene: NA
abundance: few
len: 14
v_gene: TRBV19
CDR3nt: TGTGCCAGTAGTCACCCGGCGGGGGGCACTGAAGCTTTCTTT
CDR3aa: CASSHPAGGTEAFF

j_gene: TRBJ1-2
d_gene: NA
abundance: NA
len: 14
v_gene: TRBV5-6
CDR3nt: TGTGCCAGCAGCTTGTACCCAGGCGAGTATGGCTACACCTTC
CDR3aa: CASSLYPGEYGYTF

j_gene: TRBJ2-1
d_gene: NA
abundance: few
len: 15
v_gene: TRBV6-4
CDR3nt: TGTGCCAGCAGTGACTCTGCGGGGGCAAACAATGAGCAGTTCTTC
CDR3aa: CASSDSAGANNEQFF